A selection of T cell receptor beta chains follows, all from one sample in a study of CD8 T cells in ankylosing spondylitis. Each CDR3 protein gets one entry after TCRdb re-called the 5' RACE reads with MiXCR. The table has 150,000 or so distinct CDR3 sequences, roughly 10% seen once. Sequenced: blood, either unsorted or a sorted T cell fraction (not recorded which). The receptors stem from a female donor with ankylosing spondylitis or in good health (not recorded which). Each CDR3 is given with its conserved first and last residue. A D gene is named only where the DNA matches it firmly. The size of a clone is reported for some rows only, either as once, few or many, or as a class for expanded clones.

d_call,clone_size,j_call,v_call,cdr3_nt,cdr3_aa
TRBD2,few,TRBJ2-7,TRBV4-3,TGCGCCAGCAGCCAAGAGTGGGGGGGTGAGCAGTACTTC,CASSQEWGGEQYF
NA,NA,TRBJ2-5,TRBV6-4,TGTGCCAGCAGCCAGACCACAGGGGTCGGAGCGGGGTGGAGGTTCCAAGAGACCCAGTACTTC,CASSQTTGVGAGWRFQETQYF
NA,NA,TRBJ1-5,TRBV20-1,TGCAGTGCTATAGAGGGACTCGGTTTTTGGCCCCAGCATTTT,CSAIEGLGFWPQHF
NA,few,TRBJ1-2,TRBV20-1,TGCAGTGTACTCCAATACGGCTACACCTTC,CSVLQYGYTF
NA,once,TRBJ2-3,TRBV2,TGTGCCAGCAGTGAAGGAAAGCGGCTCACAGATACGCAGTATTTT,CASSEGKRLTDTQYF
TRBD1,few,TRBJ2-1,TRBV9,TGTGCCAGCAGCGACCCCCGGGACAGAGAATTAGCCCTTACGGCCTACAATGAGCAGTTCTTC,CASSDPRDRELALTAYNEQFF
NA,many,TRBJ1-1,TRBV12-3/TRBV12-4,TGTGCCAGCAGTTTCAAGGGAGGGACTGAAGCTTTCTTT,CASSFKGGTEAFF
TRBD2,many,TRBJ2-1,TRBV29-1,TGCAGCGTTGCTAGCGGGGGCCCCGTTGGATTCTTC,CSVASGGPVGFF
NA,many,TRBJ2-7,TRBV29-1,TGCAGCGTCGCCTCGAGAGGTAGCTCCTACGAGCAGTACTTC,CSVASRGSSYEQYF
NA,few,TRBJ2-1,TRBV27,TGTGCCAGCAGTTACCCCCCCGCAAGCGAGCAGTTCTTC,CASSYPPASEQFF
NA,NA,TRBJ2-7,TRBV2,TGTGCCAGCAGTGCCCAGGGTGTGCTCTACGAGCAGTACTTC,CASSAQGVLYEQYF
NA,NA,TRBJ2-7,TRBV13,TGTGCCAGCAGCTCTCCAGGGGCGGGTGACTACGAGCAGTACTTC,CASSSPGAGDYEQYF
TRBD2,NA,TRBJ2-7,TRBV2,TGTGCCAGCAGTGAAGCTCTAGCGGGAGAGGACGAGCAGTACTTC,CASSEALAGEDEQYF
TRBD2,NA,TRBJ2-3,TRBV20-1,TGCAGTGCGATAGGGACTAGCGGTTATAGCACAGATACGCAGTATTTT,CSAIGTSGYSTDTQYF
TRBD2,few,TRBJ2-7,TRBV20-1,TGCAGTGCTAGCCCAGCGGGGGACTACGAGCAGTACTTC,CSASPAGDYEQYF
NA,NA,TRBJ2-3,TRBV30,TGTGCCTGGAGTGTAGACGGCCTACAAGATACGCAGTATTTT,CAWSVDGLQDTQYF
NA,few,TRBJ2-7,TRBV30,TGTGCCTGGAGTGGGGGACACGCTCTTGAGGAGCAGTACTTC,CAWSGGHALEEQYF
TRBD2,NA,TRBJ2-1,TRBV12-3/TRBV12-4,TGTGCCAGCAGTTTAGTTAGCGGGGCCTACAATGAGCAGTTCTTC,CASSLVSGAYNEQFF
NA,NA,TRBJ1-2,TRBV27,TGTGCCAGCAGTAACGGAAGAAACTATGGCTACACCTTC,CASSNGRNYGYTF
TRBD2,NA,TRBJ2-7,TRBV5-4,TGTGCCAGCAGCTTGGTGGCTAGCGGGAGGGCCTGGTCCTACGAGCAGTACTTC,CASSLVASGRAWSYEQYF
TRBD1,NA,TRBJ1-6,TRBV28,TGTGCCAGCAGTCTCCAGGGGGCTAACATGCCCCTCCACTTT,CASSLQGANMPLHF
NA,NA,TRBJ2-2,TRBV4-3,TGCGCCAGCAGCCAAGGAAGGGGTTGGACCGGGGAGCTGTTTTTT,CASSQGRGWTGELFF
NA,many,TRBJ2-7,TRBV5-1,TGCGCCAGCAGCTTGGCCTTTACCGAGCAGTACTTC,CASSLAFTEQYF
NA,few,TRBJ2-3,TRBV9,TGTGCCAGCAGCGTAGGCTCGGGAGTCACAGATACGCAGTATTTT,CASSVGSGVTDTQYF
TRBD1,NA,TRBJ2-1,TRBV29-1,TGCAGCGCCCCCCAGGGGGCAACTAAGAATGAGCAGTTCTTC,CSAPQGATKNEQFF
NA,NA,TRBJ2-1,TRBV11-1,TGTGCCAGCAGCCCGGACAGCCTCCTAGCGGAACTGGTTTACAATGAGCAGTTCTTC,CASSPDSLLAELVYNEQFF
TRBD2,NA,TRBJ2-1,TRBV20-1,TGCAGTGCCCGTTCCGGGACTAGCGGGAGGGTGTCCTACAATGAGCAGTTCTTC,CSARSGTSGRVSYNEQFF
NA,NA,TRBJ2-7,TRBV7-6,TGTGCCAGCAGCCCCGCTGGGGGGGCGATCTACGAGCAGTACTTC,CASSPAGGAIYEQYF
TRBD1,few,TRBJ2-7,TRBV5-6,TGTGCCAGCAGCTATCGGGACAGCTACGAGCAGTACTTC,CASSYRDSYEQYF
TRBD1,many,TRBJ2-1,TRBV27,TGTGCCAGCAGTTTAGCCGGGACAGTTTATGAGCAGTTCTTC,CASSLAGTVYEQFF
NA,NA,TRBJ2-1,TRBV24-1,TGTGCCACCAGTGATCATGGCGATGAGCAGTTCTTC,CATSDHGDEQFF